A selection of T cell receptor beta chains follows, all from one sample in a study of T cell repertoires in cytomegalovirus infection. TCRdb used MiXCR to reprocess the reads, holding one entry per CDR3 protein. Of around 210,000 distinct CDR3 sequences listed, 6% to 8% were seen once; the top ten hold 5.5% to 6.5%. The specimen was PBMCs. Every receptor here comes from a human donor in good health (CMV status not recorded). Some clones in this sample may be carry-over from other donors' samples. CDR3s include the opening cysteine and the closing phenylalanine or tryptophan. The order of the fields is J gene, V gene, CDR3 protein.

TRBJ2-7	TRBV6-5	CASSPQGAGTYEQYF
TRBJ2-5	TRBV29-1	CSGRLQETQYF
TRBJ2-2	TRBV5-4	CASSPAETRGQGTGELFF
TRBJ2-1	TRBV7-2	CASSSDRYGLNEQFF
TRBJ1-4	TRBV9	CASSVGGADEKLFF
TRBJ2-2	TRBV6-2/TRBV6-3	CASSLPRDGNTGELFF
TRBJ1-1	TRBV28	CASARYREFRGAFF
TRBJ2-3	TRBV7-2	CASSLVGTGAGDTQYF
TRBJ2-3	TRBV19	CASRGRSTDTQYF
TRBJ2-6	TRBV6-2/TRBV6-3	CASSSGAGANVLTF
TRBJ1-2	TRBV20-1	CSARLVRGTSGYTF
TRBJ2-7	TRBV6-1	CASWTEDHEQYF
TRBJ1-2	TRBV12-5	CASGLQTPGNGYTF
TRBJ2-7	TRBV6-2/TRBV6-3	CASSPGQGASSYEQYF
TRBJ2-2	TRBV6-2/TRBV6-3	CASSYRGTPSPRELFF
TRBJ2-3	TRBV10-3	CAISENIDTQYF
TRBJ2-2	TRBV19	CASSTWGVSGELFF
TRBJ1-4	TRBV29-1	CSVAQDRGNANEKLFF
TRBJ2-2	TRBV11-2	CASSLVRGDTGELFF
TRBJ2-1	TRBV11-2	CASTSQTGSDEQFF
TRBJ2-7	TRBV4-1	CASSQVAGVIYEQYF
TRBJ2-2	TRBV5-6	CASSQLGTGELFF
TRBJ1-1	TRBV12-3/TRBV12-4	CASNRAGEAFF
TRBJ1-1	TRBV29-1	CSVRVGANTEAFF
TRBJ2-3	TRBV4-1	CASSDGGMLDTQYF
TRBJ2-1	TRBV7-2	CASAVMAGTYNEQFF
TRBJ2-1	TRBV11-2	CASSLDAGGAYEQFF
TRBJ2-1	TRBV15	CATSRADVSYNEQFF
TRBJ2-1	TRBV5-1	CASSLVLAGGRDEQFF
TRBJ1-1	TRBV7-9	CASVKRGTTQRTEAFF
TRBJ2-7	TRBV28	CASSLVSGGPYEQYF
TRBJ2-2	TRBV6-4	CASSRTSGGGANTGELFF
TRBJ2-7	TRBV6-6	CATGPSRYEQYF
TRBJ2-7	TRBV2	CASIQGVSPEGQYF
TRBJ1-1	TRBV20-1	CSASQTSRNTEAFF
TRBJ1-2	TRBV7-2	CASSVTGATNYGYTF
TRBJ1-5	TRBV7-2	CASSPRGVGDNQPQHF
TRBJ2-3	TRBV28	CASTLGGWTDTQYF
TRBJ2-5	TRBV28	CASRGGRGPKTQYF
TRBJ1-6	TRBV7-8	CASSLVSDRANSPLHF
TRBJ2-4	TRBV6-2/TRBV6-3	CASTDPGTQNIQYF
TRBJ1-2	TRBV4-1	CASTPDREFNYGYTF
TRBJ2-7	TRBV13	CASSQGLGTVYEQYF
TRBJ1-1	TRBV5-4	CASSPSTGLNTEAFF
TRBJ2-7	TRBV14	CASSQAGSPTYRAYEQYF
TRBJ1-5	TRBV7-8	CASSSDRSGSNQPQHF
TRBJ2-7	TRBV11-3	CASSHSQRGEQYF
TRBJ2-7	TRBV28	CASSSGPQREQYF
TRBJ2-3	TRBV28	CASTGTSGAQGQYF
TRBJ1-2	TRBV7-2	CASSLAIRAGAGYTF
TRBJ2-3	TRBV5-5	CASSLGQITDTQYF
TRBJ2-4	TRBV7-9	CASSSLAGGQNIQYF
TRBJ2-3	TRBV6-2/TRBV6-3	CASSYLGGPDF
TRBJ1-1	TRBV29-1	CSVAGENTEAFF